A single sample is the source of the 4 T cell receptor beta chains below, sequenced in a study of blood T cells in healthy people across ages. A J-beta primer mix and a sample-barcoded 5' primer were used in a second PCR of roughly 6 to 11 cycles. TCRdb reanalysed the 5' RACE reads using MiXCR and keeps one entry per CDR3 protein. In the table there are approximately 800,000 distinct CDR3 sequences, approximately 67% of which are singletons. The specimen sequenced was blood. The source is a man between 25 and 39 years old in good health.

CDR3 loop: CAISESTSGVNEQFF. The CDR3 nucleotides are TGTGCCATCAGTGAGTCGACTAGCGGGGTCAATGAGCAGTTCTTC. The V call is TRBV10-3, the J call TRBJ2-1; 11 positions match TRBD2. The germline V gene encodes CDR1 ENHRY and CDR2 SYGVKD. Trimming at V came to 0 bases and at J to 6 bases, leaving 1 base not matched to a gene. This CDR3 is 15 amino acids long.

The chain links TRBV27 to TRBJ2-4, with TRBD1 matching over 8 bases. The CDR3 contains 16 residues. Germline CDR1 is MNHEY and CDR2 is SMNVEV (reference sequence). Trimming took 1 base from V and 4 from J; bases not matched to a gene: 6. CDR3 protein: CASSLYPDRAKNIQYF. CDR3 coding DNA: TGTGCCAGCAGTTTATACCCGGACAGGGCTAAAAACATTCAGTACTTC.

The J gene is TRBJ2-5, the V gene TRBV14; TRBD2 is a possible D gene (5 bases). Per the germline V gene, CDR1 is SGHDN and CDR2 is FVKESK. This CDR3 region has 16 residues. V was clipped by 1 base and J by 4 bases, with 16 bases between them. The CDR3 loop is CASSQGLAAYRETQYF. CDR3 coding DNA: TGTGCCAGCAGCCAAGGTCTAGCAGCATATCGAGAGACCCAGTACTTC. Based on the CDR3 plus reference TRBV14 and TRBJ2-5, the full variable domain is EAGVTQFPSHSVIEKGQTVTLRCDPISGHDNLYWYRRVMGKEIKFLLHFVKESKQDESGMPNNRFLAERTGGTYSTLKVQPAELEDSGVYFCASSQGLAAYRETQYFGPGTRLLVL.

The chain employs TRBV20-1 and TRBJ2-1; maybe TRBD2 (6 bases). Germline-derived CDR1 and CDR2 are DFQATT and SNEGSKA (reference sequence). The V end was cut by 5 bases, the J end by 10 bases, with 12 bases between. The CDR3 has 11 residues. CDR3 sequence: CSAELAYEQFF. The CDR3 bases are TGCAGTGCTGAACTAGCTTACGAGCAGTTCTTC.